This T cell receptor beta chain came from a study of T cell changes during pregnancy in multiple sclerosis. Generated by immunoSEQ multiplex PCR, the TCRdb table keeps only in-frame clones and is missing some. The sample holds fewer than 100,000 clones, 90% to 95% seen once. The V segment lost 6 bases and the J segment 3 bases; nucleotides outside the gene matches: 10. The germline CDR1 and CDR2 sequences are MNHNS and SASEGT. CDR3 size: 15 residues. This clone showed up just once. The sequence was collected from a female donor in good health, enrolled as a control in a pregnancy study. The rearrangement links TRBV6-1 to TRBJ2-7; 8 positions agree with TRBD1. Material: peripheral blood, obtained after pregnancy. CDR3 region: CASSQRTGPYYEQYF. The CDR3 region has the DNA TGTGCCAGCAGCCAAAGGACAGGGCCGTACTACGAGCAGTACTTC.